The 24 T cell receptor beta chains reported below all come from one sample, sequenced in a study of regulatory T cells in long-lasting Graves disease. Sample time point: newly diagnosed GD, antithyroid drugs for less than 3 months. Isolated PBMC RNA provided the starting material for the TCR library. Researchers made TCR beta libraries by using iRepertoire HTBI primers and running Arm-PCR on CDR3 regions. TCRdb redid the calling of the multiplex PCR reads with MiXCR, one entry per CDR3 protein. The table records 440,000 or so distinct CDR3 sequences, about 17% of them present only once. The same data also went into a second study, on T cells in Graves' hyperthyroidism and ophthalmopathy.

Sequences were derived from peripheral blood mononuclear cells (PBMCs), sampled at new diagnosis, from a patient treated with antithyroid drugs. The receptors stem from a woman aged 25 to 45 with Graves disease.

This clonotype was counted many times. One end of the junction fails to match germline, which may point to a read error. V usage is TRBV5-1 and J usage is TRBJ2-3, with D perhaps matching TRBD2 (6 bases). This CDR3 contains 13 residues. CDR1 and CDR2 from the germline V gene are SGHRS and YFSETQ. CDR3 nucleotide sequence: TGTGCCAGCAGTCCTAGCGGCACAGATACGCAGTATTTT. It codes for CASSPSGTDTQYF.

This clonotype was found many times. The chain links TRBV5-1 to TRBJ2-3; unclear D gene. The germline V gene has CDR1 SGHRS and CDR2 YFSETQ. The CDR3 sequence is 12 residues long. The V end was cut by 4 bases, the J end by 8 bases, with 11 bases between. The CDR3 DNA follows: TGCGCCAGCAGCCTGATAGGAACTACGCAGTATTTT. This translates into CASSLIGTTQYF.

This clonotype was detected a few times. One base away lies a much larger clone, so this may be a sequencing read error. The gene calls are TRBV2 and TRBJ1-2, with D perhaps TRBD1 (6 bases). The length of the CDR3 is 14 residues. Germline CDR1 SNHLY, CDR2 FYNNEI. CDR3 region: CASRGRGDSYGHTF. CDR3 coding DNA: TGTGCCAGCAGAGGCAGGGGAGATAGTTATGGCCACACCTTC.

This clonotype was detected many times. The chain has TRBV5-1 and TRBJ2-1; no definite D call. The length of the CDR3 is 12 residues. The germline V gene encodes CDR1 SGHRS and CDR2 YFSETQ. Trimming removed 5 bases from V and 7 bases from J, with 10 bases in between. This chain's CDR3 is CASRAETNEQFF. CDR3 bases: TGCGCCAGCAGGGCCGAGACTAATGAGCAGTTCTTC.

This chain connects TRBV3-1 to TRBJ2-6, with 7 bases aligning to TRBD1. CDR1 LGHDT and CDR2 YNNKEL come from the germline V gene (reference sequence). V lost 10 bases and J lost 0; bases outside the gene matches: 6. The CDR3 has 15 residues. In DNA, the CDR3 is TGTGCCACCCGACAGGGCACCTCTGGGGCCAACGTCCTGACTTTC. This translates into CATRQGTSGANVLTF.

This clonotype was found many times. The rearrangement links TRBV11-2 to TRBJ2-1, with D perhaps assigned TRBD1 or TRBD2 (6 bases each). Trimming took off 1 base at V and 1 base at J, with 20 bases between the two ends. CDR1 SGHAT and CDR2 FQNNGV come from the germline V gene. This CDR3 has 19 residues. In DNA, the CDR3 is TGTGCCAGCAGCTTAGGAGGTTGGGGGGCCGGACAATCCTACAATGAGCAGTTCTTC. It specifies CASSLGGWGAGQSYNEQFF. The full variable domain, completed using reference TRBV11-2 and TRBJ2-1, is EAGVAQSPRYKIIEKRQSVAFWCNPISGHATLYWYQQILGQGPKLLIQFQNNGVVDDSQLPKDRFSAERLKGVDSTLKIQPAKLEDSAVYLCASSLGGWGAGQSYNEQFFGPGTRLTVL.

In the case of this clonotype: A much larger clone differs by one base, so this may be a read error. This sequence joins TRBV11-2 and TRBJ2-7; 14 bases are a match to TRBD2. The CDR3 covers 13 residues. From germline, CDR1 is SGHAT and CDR2 FQNNGV. The J segment lost 7 bases and the V segment lost 5 bases, leaving 1 base of the junction unmatched. The CDR3 protein is CASSGLAGGEQYF. The CDR3 DNA reads as TGTGCCAGCAGCGGACTAGCGGGAGGAGAGCAGTACTTC.

This clonotype was detected many times. Written as DNA, the CDR3 is TGTGCCAGCAGTTTCCGTTGGGACAATCAGCCCCAGCATTTT. It yields the protein CASSFRWDNQPQHF. The chain combines TRBV27 with TRBJ1-5; D not resolved. Germline CDR1 is MNHEY and CDR2 is SMNVEV (reference sequence). V was pared by 3 bases and J by 3 bases, with 9 bases between. The CDR3 consists of 14 residues.

This clonotype was seen repeatedly, ten times or more. The rearrangement joins TRBV20-1 to TRBJ1-5; D unresolved. Looked up from germline, CDR1 is DFQATT and CDR2 is SNEGSKA (reference sequence). The ends were cut back, 0 bases at V and 6 bases at J, with 6 bases in the middle. The CDR3 has 12 residues. CDR3 nucleotide sequence: TGCAGTGCTAGAGAAATGGGTCAGCCCCAGCATTTT. It encodes CSAREMGQPQHF.

The chain has TRBV12-3 or TRBV12-4 and TRBJ2-5, with 10 bases matching TRBD2. The CDR3 totals 19 residues. V lost 7 bases, J lost 0 bases, and 17 bases stayed unmatched. CDR3 in DNA: TGTGCCAGCACCTCACCTGGGGCTAGCGGGAGTGGGGACCAAGAGACCCAGTACTTC. Its protein product is CASTSPGASGSGDQETQYF.

The CDR3, as DNA: TGCAGCGCCCATTGGGAGTTGGGCACCGGGGAGCTGTTTTTT. It codes for CSAHWELGTGELFF. This chain joins TRBV20-1 and TRBJ2-2; D is possibly TRBD2 (5 bases). The CDR3 spans 14 residues. CDR1 and CDR2 from the germline V gene are DFQATT and SNEGSKA (reference sequence).

This clonotype appeared many times. J is TRBJ2-1 and V is TRBV12-3 or TRBV12-4, with D tentatively TRBD1 (5 bases). The CDR3 extends over 14 amino acids. V was trimmed by 6 bases and J by 8 bases, leaving 17 bases between them. The CDR3 coding sequence is TGTGCCAGCAGAACGTCGTCAGGGTTCCATGAGCAGTTCTTC. Its protein is CASRTSSGFHEQFF.

Many counts were recorded for this clonotype. The CDR3 reads CSAREGVGGSDEQFF. The CDR3 DNA is TGCAGTGCTAGAGAGGGGGTGGGGGGTAGTGATGAGCAGTTCTTC. J is TRBJ2-1 and V is TRBV20-1; D perhaps matches TRBD2 (6 bases). The germline CDR1 and CDR2 sequences are DFQATT and SNEGSKA (reference sequence). The CDR3 is 15 amino acids. V lost 0 bases, J lost 8 bases, and 17 bases lay in between.

To note about this clonotype: A junction end diverges from the germline sequence, so it may reflect a read error. The chain joins TRBV5-1 to TRBJ2-2; 13 bases match TRBD2. The CDR3 contains 17 residues. Germline V gene data show CDR1 as SGHRS and CDR2 as YFSETQ. The CDR3 here is CASSMGLAGWDTGELFF. The CDR3 DNA reads as TGTGCCAGCAGCATGGGACTAGCGGGATGGGACACCGGGGAGCTGTTTTTT.

There are many counts of this clonotype. One junction end does not reproduce the germline sequence, and a read error may be involved. The chain carries TRBV6-1 and TRBJ2-1; 9 bases align to TRBD2. The CDR3 spans 13 residues. Germline V CDR1 and CDR2: MNHNS, SASEGT. CDR3 sequence reads: CASGRGGGRAYVF. The DNA for the CDR3 is TGTGCCAGCGGAAGGGGCGGCGGGAGGGCCTACGTCTTC.

There are many counts of this clonotype. This chain joins TRBV11-3 and TRBJ2-1; D unclear. V shed 0 bases and J shed 9 bases, with 9 bases lying between them. The CDR3 is made up of 13 amino acids. Germline lookup yields CDR1 SGHNT and CDR2 YENEEA. The DNA of the CDR3 is TGTGCCAGCAGCTTAGATATGACCCGTGAGCAGTTCTTC. This gives the protein CASSLDMTREQFF.

This clonotype has at least ten counts. The CDR3 DNA is TGTGCCAGTCTAGGCGAAAGGAACTATGGCTACACCTTC. It yields the protein CASLGERNYGYTF. The chain is built from TRBV6-1 and TRBJ1-2, with no clear D. CDR3 length: 13 residues. Deletions cut 9 bases from V and 2 bases from J, with 13 bases between. The germline V gene has CDR1 MNHNS and CDR2 SASEGT.

About this clonotype itself: This may come from a read error, since a much larger clone is one base off. V gene TRBV5-6 combines with J gene TRBJ2-1, with 9 bases aligning to TRBD2. J was trimmed by 10 bases and V by 0 bases; bases with no gene match: 8. The germline V gene has CDR1 SGHDT and CDR2 YYEEEE. This CDR3 is built from 15 residues. The CDR3 coding sequence is TGTGCCAGCAGCTTGGTTAGCGGGGGTGCCTACGAGCAGTTCTTC. Its translation is CASSLVSGGAYEQFF.

In this sample, this clonotype turned up many times. The chain joins TRBV6-5 to TRBJ1-2; D is unresolved. Trimming cost V 0 bases and J 1 base, with 9 bases left between them. The length of the CDR3 is 15 residues. Germline-derived CDR1 and CDR2 are MNHEY and SVGAGI. The CDR3, as DNA: TGTGCCAGCAGTTACTCTCCCTGGAGTAACTATGGCTACACCTTC. Encoded protein: CASSYSPWSNYGYTF.

The gene calls are TRBV6-1 and TRBJ2-7; TRBD2 aligns across 9 bases. Germline-derived CDR1 and CDR2 are MNHNS and SASEGT. Losses at the gene ends were 7 bases for V and 4 bases for J; bases not matched to a gene: 17. This CDR3 region has 17 residues. This CDR3 is CASTWAGGPGFGYEQYF. The CDR3 nucleotides read TGTGCCAGCACCTGGGCGGGAGGGCCCGGGTTTGGATACGAGCAGTACTTC.

Many counts were recorded for this clonotype. V and J are TRBV29-1 and TRBJ1-2; TRBD1 agrees at 7 bases. CDR1 and CDR2 (germline): SQVTM, ANQGSEA. CDR3 length: 9 residues. Trimming removed 5 bases from V and 12 bases from J; junction bases left unmatched: 3. The CDR3 nucleotides are TGCAGCGTTTCGACAGGGAACACCTTC. Translating gives CSVSTGNTF.

This clonotype was detected a few times. Mismatch with germline at one junction end may stem from a read error. The chain employs TRBV7-2 and TRBJ2-6; D is undetermined. The V gene's germline CDR1 is SGHTA and CDR2 FQGNSA. The CDR3 runs to 15 residues. CDR3 sequence (DNA): TGTGCCAGCAGTTTAGTTGCCTCTGGGGCCAACGTCCTGACTTTC. This encodes CASSLVASGANVLTF.

This clonotype was counted ten times or more. This chain joins TRBV28 and TRBJ2-7; 8 bases are shared with TRBD2. Germline values: CDR1 MDHEN, CDR2 SYDVKM. The trim removed 8 bases at V and 4 bases at J, leaving 10 bases unmatched. The CDR3 runs to 14 residues. The CDR3 loop is CASAGWGGGYEQYF. CDR3 DNA: TGTGCCAGCGCAGGCTGGGGCGGGGGGTACGAGCAGTACTTC.

This clonotype has a count of ten or more. The genes are TRBV6-1 and TRBJ1-1; D ambiguous. Germline V lookup: CDR1 MNHNS, CDR2 SASEGT. The CDR3 is 14 amino acids. Trimming pared 6 bases from V and 1 base from J, leaving 12 bases between. Written as DNA, the CDR3 is TGTGCCAGCAGCGACCGCCTTTCGAACACTGAAGCTTTCTTT. This gives the protein CASSDRLSNTEAFF.